What follows are 10 T cell receptor beta chains derived from one specimen sequenced in a study of post-analysis software for immune sequencing data. Antigen specificity for these receptors is unknown. Findings and limits, study-wide: In patients, five or six TRBV segments were more frequent than in controls, with TRBV5-6, TRBV5-1 and TRBV20-1 among them.

Unique molecular identifiers tagged the TCR beta cDNA libraries. TCRdb fed the PCR reads into MiXCR, producing one record per CDR3 protein. The data contain about 540,000 distinct CDR3 sequences, less than 40% of them singletons. The sample was blood. These receptor sequences come from a girl aged 2-17 years with multiple sclerosis.

This sequence joins TRBV10-3 and TRBJ1-2; 7 bases match TRBD1. This CDR3 contains 14 residues. The germline CDR1 and CDR2 sequences are ENHRY and SYGVKD. Losses at the gene ends were 4 bases for V and 8 bases for J; bases not matched to a gene: 10. The CDR3 spells CAISASTGRLGYTF. The CDR3 DNA is TGTGCCATCAGTGCTTCGACAGGGAGATTAGGCTACACCTTC.

The rearrangement uses TRBV5-1 and TRBJ1-2, with D perhaps matching TRBD1 (5 bases). Trimming stripped 0 bases from V and 6 bases from J, with 12 bases between. From germline, CDR1 is SGHRS and CDR2 YFSETQ. The CDR3 has 14 residues. The chain's CDR3 is CASSLAGRGDGYTF. The CDR3 DNA reads as TGCGCCAGCAGCTTGGCAGGGAGAGGCGATGGCTACACCTTC.

This clonotype was detected a few times. The chain employs TRBV7-3 and TRBJ2-1; 8 bases are shared with TRBD2. Germline CDR1 and CDR2: SGHTA and FQGTGA. The V gene end was trimmed by 5 bases and the J gene end by 6 bases; junction bases not matched to a gene: 18. This CDR3 has 18 amino acids. For the CDR3, the DNA is TGTGCCAGCAGCATAAACCCCCATTTGACGGGGGGGATCAATGAGCAGTTCTTC. Translated, it gives CASSINPHLTGGINEQFF.

This clonotype was seen a single time. V and J are TRBV4-1 and TRBJ2-3; the match to TRBD1 covers 11 bases. CDR1 is MGHRA, CDR2 YSYEKL, per germline. The J segment lost 0 bases and the V segment lost 0 bases, leaving 2 bases of the junction unmatched. The CDR3 sequence is 17 residues long. The chain's CDR3 is CASSQEGTGGSTDTQYF. The DNA for the CDR3 is TGCGCCAGCAGCCAAGAAGGGACAGGGGGGAGCACAGATACGCAGTATTTT.

This clonotype was counted only a few times. The chain is built from TRBV3-1 and TRBJ2-1; D perhaps matches TRBD1 (5 bases). Germline-derived CDR1 and CDR2 are LGHDT and YNNKEL (reference sequence). This CDR3 region has 16 residues. V dropped 5 bases and J dropped 4 bases, with 18 bases sitting between them. The CDR3 region is CASSSRESEIYNEQFF. CDR3 coding DNA: TGTGCCAGCAGCTCCAGGGAAAGTGAGATATACAATGAGCAGTTCTTC.

The rearrangement uses TRBV20-1 and TRBJ2-4; no definite D call. The CDR3 consists of 11 residues. V gave up 4 bases and J gave up 13 bases, with 14 bases separating them. Germline V gene sequence: CDR1 DFQATT, CDR2 SNEGSKA (reference sequence). DNA of the CDR3: TGCAGTGCTACACCGTTTGCGGAGCAGTACTTC. This encodes CSATPFAEQYF.

The V and J genes are TRBV28 and TRBJ2-7, with D perhaps TRBD1 (6 bases). V was trimmed by 5 bases and J by 7 bases, leaving 12 bases between them. Germline CDR1 is MDHEN and CDR2 is SYDVKM. This CDR3 region has 12 residues. CDR3 amino acids: CASSQGGEEQYF. CDR3 in DNA: TGTGCCAGCAGTCAAGGGGGAGAGGAGCAGTACTTC.

On this clonotype: One junction end does not reproduce the germline sequence, and a read error may be involved. The chain employs TRBV20-1 and TRBJ2-3; 8 bases map to TRBD2. The CDR3 loop spans 15 amino acids. Germline CDR1 DFQATT, CDR2 SNEGSKA (reference sequence). The CDR3 DNA reads as TGCAGTGCTGGAGAACCGGGACTAGTCACAGATACGCAGTATTTT. This codes for CSAGEPGLVTDTQYF.

V is TRBV28 and J is TRBJ1-2; D not resolved. Trimming left V 6 bases short and J 8 bases short, with 7 bases between. Germline V lookup: CDR1 MDHEN, CDR2 SYDVKM. The CDR3 sequence is 10 residues long. The CDR3 here is CASRNQGYTF. The CDR3 DNA reads TGTGCCAGCAGAAATCAAGGCTACACCTTC.

The chain carries TRBV24-1 and TRBJ1-1, with 7 bases lining up with TRBD1. Germline values: CDR1 KGHDR, CDR2 SFDVKD. After removal of 6 bases from V and 3 bases from J, the junction contained 6 bases not matched to a gene. This CDR3 is 14 amino acids long. CDR3 amino acids: CATSTGRGDTEAFF. The DNA for the CDR3 is TGTGCCACCAGTACTGGCAGGGGGGACACTGAAGCTTTCTTT.